A single sample gave rise to the 11 T cell receptor beta chains below, sequenced in a study of shared clonotypes between healthy human individuals. The repertoire was sequenced with immunoSEQ multiplex PCR; TCRdb's copy has only in-frame clones and lacks some. The table includes roughly 1,600,000 clones, approximately 98.5% detected once. The sequencing sample was made of naive CD4+ T cells sorted from blood. The subset denotes: CD45RA+ positively selected. The origin of the receptors is a man aged 25-45 years in good health.

The chain recombines TRBV19 with TRBJ1-2; D is ambiguous. Trimming pared 3 bases from V and 3 bases from J, leaving 17 bases between. In germline, CDR1 is LNHDA, CDR2 SQIVND (reference sequence). The CDR3 sequence is 16 residues long. The CDR3 nucleotides read TGTGCCAGTAGTATGGCGGGGTCTCCCCACGACTATGGCTACACCTTC. Protein product: CASSMAGSPHDYGYTF.

V usage is TRBV29-1 and J usage is TRBJ2-7; D is unclear. CDR3 size: 14 residues. Per the germline V gene, CDR1 is SQVTM and CDR2 is ANQGSEA. With 2 bases removed from V and 0 bases from J, the gap between germline ends came to 11 bases. The CDR3: CSVEFSGTSYEQYF. The CDR3 DNA reads as TGCAGCGTTGAATTTTCCGGTACCTCCTACGAGCAGTACTTC.

This clone was seen once. This chain joins TRBV10-1 and TRBJ2-1; TRBD1 aligns across 11 bases. Germline CDR1 is WNHNN and CDR2 is SYGVQD (reference sequence). With V trimmed by 4 bases and J by 4 bases, 6 bases remained unmatched. CDR3 length: 16 amino acids. Here the CDR3 DNA reads TGCGCCAGCAGTGCCGGGACAGGGGGTGGGTACAATGAGCAGTTCTTC. Translating it yields CASSAGTGGGYNEQFF.

The chain joins TRBV28 to TRBJ1-5, with D unresolved. With 6 bases removed from V and 6 bases from J, the gap between germline ends came to 12 bases. The CDR3 totals 13 residues. Germline V gives CDR1 MDHEN, CDR2 SYDVKM. In DNA form, the CDR3 reads TGTGCCAGCAGGACCGGGTGGGGTCAGCCCCAGCATTTT. Translating gives CASRTGWGQPQHF.

The rearrangement links TRBV7-6 to TRBJ2-3; 9 bases agree with TRBD2. This CDR3 spans 16 amino acids. Germline V gene lookup returns CDR1 SGHVS and CDR2 FNYEAQ. J gave up 6 bases and V 3 bases, and 10 bases lay outside the gene matches. Here the CDR3 DNA reads TGTGCCAGCAGCTTGCCTCGACTAGCGGAGGACGATACGCAGTATTTT. Translating it yields CASSLPRLAEDDTQYF.

The CDR3 reads CRTGTPIAFF. In DNA, the CDR3 is TGCAGAACCGGGACACCGATTGCTTTCTTT. The chain combines TRBV20-1 with TRBJ1-1; maybe TRBD1 (6 bases). The CDR3 is 10 amino acids. Germline-derived CDR1 and CDR2 are DFQATT and SNEGSKA (reference sequence).

Notes on this clone: The sample has other DNA sequences that encode this CDR3 too. The chain recombines TRBV2 with TRBJ2-7, with 8 nucleotides matching TRBD1. The CDR3 covers 14 residues. V lost 2 bases, J lost 4 bases, and 4 bases stayed unmatched. Germline V gene data show CDR1 as SNHLY and CDR2 as FYNNEI. In DNA form, the CDR3 reads TGTGCCAGCAGTGAACAGGGGGCACGGTACGAGCAGTACTTC. It yields the protein CASSEQGARYEQYF.

The chain has TRBV9 and TRBJ2-7; 10 bases align to TRBD1. With 3 bases clipped from V and 6 bases from J, the junction kept 3 bases outside the gene matches. CDR3 length: 13 residues. The V gene's germline CDR1 is SGDLS and CDR2 YYNGEE. Here the CDR3 reads CASSERTGGEQYF. The CDR3 DNA reads TGTGCCAGCAGCGAGAGGACAGGGGGCGAGCAGTACTTC.

The chain uses TRBV6-1 and TRBJ1-2; tentative D call: TRBD1 (6 bases). V dropped 2 bases and J dropped 8 bases, with 15 bases sitting between them. CDR1 is MNHNS and CDR2 is SASEGT in the germline V gene. The CDR3 is made up of 14 amino acids. The CDR3 DNA sequence: TGTGCCAGCAGTGAAAAAGGGGGTTTGGGCGGCTACACCTTC. The encoded protein is CASSEKGGLGGYTF.

This sequence joins TRBV7-9 and TRBJ2-7, with D hard to call. Trimming took 5 bases from V and 5 from J, leaving 10 bases between them. The CDR3 is 12 residues long. CDR1 is SEHNR, CDR2 FQNEAQ, per germline (reference sequence). In nucleotides, the CDR3 is TGTGCCAGCAGCAGACGAGAAGACGAGCAGTACTTC. Translation gives CASSRREDEQYF.

This clone was picked up a small number of times. Distinct nucleotide sequences in the sample also encode this CDR3. This chain connects TRBV7-9 to TRBJ1-5; D is unclear. Germline-derived CDR1 and CDR2 are SEHNR and FQNEAQ (reference sequence). Trimming removed 0 bases at V and 1 base at J, with 4 bases between. The CDR3 totals 14 residues. CDR3 in amino acids: CASSLAYSNQPQHF. The DNA for the CDR3 is TGTGCCAGCAGCTTAGCATACAGCAATCAGCCCCAGCATTTT.